Here is one T cell receptor (beta chain) with its context. The data are from a study of blood T cell repertoires in COVID-19. In germline, CDR1 is MNHEY, CDR2 SVGAGI. The CDR3 covers 15 residues. V was clipped by 6 bases and J by 6 bases; unmatched bases: 8. Generated by immunoSEQ multiplex PCR, the TCRdb table keeps only in-frame clones and is missing some. The sample lists about 210,000 clones; approximately 80% were seen once. Enrolled through a virtual design, the participants were between roughly 18 and 100 years of age and came from 24 US areas. This sequence originates from a woman aged 45-59 years with acute COVID-19. The rearrangement links TRBV6-5 to TRBJ1-4; TRBD1 aligns across 9 bases. Sequencing was performed on PBMCs or T cells enriched from blood (not recorded which). CDR3 DNA: TGTGCCAGCAGACTCAACAGGGGGCTGGATGAAAAACTGTTTTTT. Protein sequence: CASRLNRGLDEKLFF.